Given below is one T cell receptor (beta chain) in context. What it binds is not known. Germline and junction disagree at one end, which may indicate a read error. This entry is derived from a study of T cell repertoires in cytomegalovirus infection. Study results and caveats: There were carriers of CMV plus the relevant HLA, and cumulative public TCR beta family frequency identified them. Predominance within the ex vivo response was attributable to HLA-C-restricted CMV-specific TCR beta clonotypes.

Per germline, CDR1 MDHEN and CDR2 SYDVKM. The CDR3 contains 19 residues. TCRdb recomputed calls from the reads with MiXCR, one row per CDR3 protein. The profile covers 400,000 or so distinct CDR3 sequences, with approximately 33% appearing a single time and approximately 13% taken by the ten largest. V and J are TRBV28 and TRBJ2-1, with TRBD2 identical over 8 bases. The TCR was taken from a human donor in good health (CMV status not recorded). Some clones in this sample may be carry-over from other donors' samples. Material for sequencing was PBMCs. CDR3 nucleotides: TGTGCCAGCAGTTCTACCGACGCGGGGGGAGCCAGCTCCTACAATGAGCAGTTATTC. Translated: CASSSTDAGGASSYNEQLF.